These 16 T cell receptor beta chains originate from one sample sequenced in a study of T cells expressing NK-cell markers. No DNA is given; TCRdb re-called the 5' RACE reads and lists each CDR3 protein once. The sample table sets out 300,000 or so distinct CDR3 sequences. Input material: blood T cells: a sorted CD56 or NKG2C T cell subset, CD4+ or CD8+ T cells, or bulk PBMC T cells (not recorded which). Source of these receptors: a woman aged 18 to 75 in good health.

V and J are TRBV6-1 and TRBJ1-6; the D call of TRBD1 rests on TCRdb alone, since no DNA is present to check it. The CDR3 spans 16 residues. In germline, CDR1 is MNHNS, CDR2 SASEGT. This chain's CDR3 is CASSGLSQGSNSPLHF.

This chain connects TRBV29-1 to TRBJ2-3; TCRdb indicates TRBD1, and absent DNA this call remains unverified. Germline V gives CDR1 SQVTM, CDR2 ANQGSEA. The CDR3 runs 14 residues. CDR3 amino acids: CSVEEGPSTDTQYF.

The chain carries TRBV4-2 and TRBJ2-2; without DNA, the TCRdb call of TRBD2 cannot be checked. The germline gives CDR1 LGHNA, CDR2 YNFKEQ. The CDR3 is made up of 16 amino acids. CDR3 amino acids: CASSQVSGSGTGELFF.

The gene calls are TRBV29-1 and TRBJ2-5; TCRdb indicates TRBD1, and absent DNA this call remains unverified. This CDR3 is 13 amino acids long. From germline, CDR1 is SQVTM and CDR2 ANQGSEA. The CDR3 loop is CSVPRDPIKTQYF.

The genes are TRBV5-6 and TRBJ1-3; absent DNA, TCRdb's TRBD1 call cannot be checked. The CDR3 is made up of 16 amino acids. Germline-derived CDR1 and CDR2 are SGHDT and YYEEEE. CDR3 protein: CASNRDSKSSGNTIYF. Combining the CDR3 with reference TRBV5-6 and TRBJ1-3 gives the whole variable domain DAGVTQSPTHLIKTRGQQVTLRCSPKSGHDTVSWYQQALGQGPQFIFQYYEEEERQRGNFPDRFSGHQFPNYSSELNVNALLLGDSALYLCASNRDSKSSGNTIYFGEGSWLTVV.

V gene TRBV29-1 combines with J gene TRBJ2-1. This CDR3 is 13 amino acids long. The germline CDR1 and CDR2 sequences are SQVTM and ANQGSEA. CDR3 residues: CSVGARVYNEQFF.

V usage is TRBV6-1 and J usage is TRBJ1-2; the D call from TCRdb, TRBD1, cannot be confirmed without DNA. The CDR3 is made up of 14 amino acids. Germline CDR1 is MNHNS and CDR2 is SASEGT. Here the CDR3 reads CASTQTGSNYGYTF.

The J gene is TRBJ2-3, the V gene TRBV6-1; the TCRdb D gene call, TRBD1, has no DNA to confirm it. The CDR3 is 17 amino acids. Germline values: CDR1 MNHNS, CDR2 SASEGT. CDR3 residues: CASSLSELPISTDTQYF.

The chain joins TRBV28 to TRBJ2-3. The V gene's germline CDR1 is MDHEN and CDR2 SYDVKM. The CDR3 is made up of 12 amino acids. The CDR3 protein is CASSSNLDTQYF.

The chain has TRBV10-1 and TRBJ2-1; as DNA is missing, the TRBD2 call by TCRdb cannot be tested. The CDR3 is 18 amino acids. Germline CDR1 reads WNHNN; CDR2 reads SYGVQD (reference sequence). The chain's CDR3 is CASSRTSGGARVSNEQFF.

The rearrangement joins TRBV20-1 to TRBJ2-7; there is no DNA to check the TCRdb D call of TRBD2. From germline, CDR1 is DFQATT and CDR2 SNEGSKA (reference sequence). CDR3 length: 12 amino acids. The CDR3: CSALRTSDEQYF.

The V and J genes are TRBV29-1 and TRBJ1-1; without DNA, the TCRdb call of TRBD1 cannot be checked. CDR3 length equals 14 residues. The germline V gene has CDR1 SQVTM and CDR2 ANQGSEA. The CDR3: CSVSLTGSNTEAFF.

The CDR3 protein is CASSSEGAEAFF. The V call is TRBV5-1, the J call TRBJ1-1; TCRdb's D call of TRBD1 is untestable without DNA. This CDR3 spans 12 amino acids. Germline V gene lookup returns CDR1 SGHRS and CDR2 YFSETQ.

The V call is TRBV12-3 or TRBV12-4, the J call TRBJ2-5; no DNA is available, so the TRBD1 call from TCRdb remains unchecked. This CDR3 contains 19 residues. The CDR3 loop reads CASSLMLAGVERSQETQYF.

The chain is built from TRBV7-2 and TRBJ2-5; TCRdb outputs TRBD1, but without DNA this stays unchecked. Germline V gene sequence: CDR1 SGHTA, CDR2 FQGNSA. The CDR3 extends over 12 amino acids. The CDR3 loop is CASRDPGKTQYF. The full variable domain, completed using reference TRBV7-2 and TRBJ2-5, is GAGVSQSPSNKVTEKGKDVELRCDPISGHTALYWYRQSLGQGLEFLIYFQGNSAPDKSGLPSDRFSAERTGGSVSTLTIQRTQQEDSAVYLCASRDPGKTQYFGPGTRLLVL.

The chain is built from TRBV30 and TRBJ2-1. The length of the CDR3 is 11 residues. The germline V gene has CDR1 GTSNPN and CDR2 SVGIG (reference sequence). CDR3 sequence: CAWSVSYEQFF.